Listed below are T cell receptor beta chains from one sample, sequenced in a study of early T cells in non-severe SARS-CoV-2 infection. Via MiXCR, TCRdb re-called the 5' RACE reads, giving one row per CDR3 protein. The table lists some 40,000 distinct CDR3 sequences, 5.3% of them singletons. The sample taken for sequencing was whole blood. These TCRs come from an adult who was a healthcare worker with PCR-confirmed SARS-CoV-2 infection or an uninfected control (not recorded which). CDR3s include the opening cysteine and the closing phenylalanine or tryptophan. The D gene is left open where the match is weak. For some rows the clone size is stated as once, few or many, or as a class when expanded; others skip it.

v_gene	abundance	d_gene	j_gene	len	CDR3nt	CDR3aa
TRBV18	many	.	TRBJ1-1	13	TGTGCCAGCTCACCCCAAAGGGGTACTGAAGCTTTCTTT	CASSPQRGTEAFF
TRBV28	few	TRBD1	TRBJ2-5	15	TGTGCCAGCAGTTCACCGACAGGGGGTCAAGAGACCCAGTACTTC	CASSSPTGGQETQYF
TRBV28	many	TRBD2	TRBJ2-7	14	TGTGCCAGCAGCAAGACTAGCGGGACCGTACAGCAGTACTTC	CASSKTSGTVQQYF
TRBV7-9	many	.	TRBJ2-1	16	TGTGCCAGCAGCTTAGGCGGCGAGGCCTCCTACAATGAGCAGTTCTTC	CASSLGGEASYNEQFF
TRBV28	few	TRBD2	TRBJ2-7	16	TGTGCCAGCAGTGTAACTAGCGGGAGGAGGTACTACGAGCAGTACTTC	CASSVTSGRRYYEQYF
TRBV24-1	many	TRBD1	TRBJ2-3	15	TGTGCCACCAGTGAGACAGGGGGTACCACAGATACGCAGTATTTT	CATSETGGTTDTQYF
TRBV5-1	.	TRBD1	TRBJ2-1	15	TGCGCCAGCAGCTTGACGGGACAGATCTACAATGAGCAGTTCTTC	CASSLTGQIYNEQFF
TRBV12-5	many	.	TRBJ1-1	14	TGTGCTAGTGGCTCCGGGACAATCGACACTGAAGCTTTCTTT	CASGSGTIDTEAFF
TRBV9	few	TRBD1	TRBJ2-1	15	TGTGCCAGCAGCGTAGTTGCAGGGGGCGTAAATGAGCAGTTCTTC	CASSVVAGGVNEQFF
TRBV3-1	few	.	TRBJ2-1	13	TGTGCCAGCAGCCAAGGGACATATGTTGAGCAGTTCTTC	CASSQGTYVEQFF
TRBV18	few	.	TRBJ2-3	13	TGTGCCAGCTCACCTGCCCAAACAGATACGCAGTATTTT	CASSPAQTDTQYF
TRBV7-3	many	TRBD1	TRBJ1-2	15	TGTGCCAGCAGCTTAGGGCAGGGGGTTTTGGATGGCTACACCTTC	CASSLGQGVLDGYTF
TRBV3-1	many	.	TRBJ1-2	15	TGTGCCAGCAGCCAAGATCGGATAGCTAACTATGGCTACACCTTC	CASSQDRIANYGYTF
TRBV5-1	.	.	TRBJ2-5	16	TGCGCCAGCAGCTTGGTCAGCGGGCACCGCCAAGAGACCCAGTACTTC	CASSLVSGHRQETQYF
TRBV4-2	few	.	TRBJ1-1	15	TGTGCCAGCAGCCAAGGTTTTGGGGCAAACACTGAAGCTTTCTTT	CASSQGFGANTEAFF
TRBV12-3/TRBV12-4	many	.	TRBJ1-2	15	TGTGCCAGCAGTCAACTCGGGGGGACTAACTATGGCTACACCTTC	CASSQLGGTNYGYTF
TRBV20-1	many	TRBD1	TRBJ1-1	14	TGCAGTGTGGGTCAGGGGGCCTTGAACACTGAAGCTTTCTTT	CSVGQGALNTEAFF
TRBV6-6	.	.	TRBJ1-2	14	TGTGCCAGCACTTTACAGGGTTCCAACTATGGCTACACCTTC	CASTLQGSNYGYTF